Here is one T cell receptor beta chain with its context. These data belong to a study of cytomegalovirus exposure and HLA in healthy donors. In the PCR, 60 Vbeta and 13 Jbeta primers were used. TCRdb's copy holds only in-frame clones and misses some; the assay was immunoSEQ multiplex PCR. The sample consists of some 30,000 clones, about 87% of them appearing once. The germline V gene encodes CDR1 LNHNV and CDR2 YYDKDF (reference sequence). The CDR3 contains 15 residues. The ends were cut back, 0 bases at V and 6 bases at J, with 14 bases in the middle. The chain employs TRBV15 and TRBJ1-2; a possible D gene is TRBD1 (5 bases). The sequencing sample was made of PBMCs. The TCR originated in a boy between 10 and 17 years old in good health and CMV-seronegative. CDR3 nucleotide sequence: TGTGCCACCAGCAGAGATCTCAGGGATCACGATGGCTACACCTTC. Translating it yields CATSRDLRDHDGYTF.